What follows is one T cell receptor (beta chain) and its context. TCR beta CDR3 sequences were amplified from RNA transcripts. First-round RT-PCR of the TCR CDR3 relied on the HTBI primer set. One entry per CDR3 protein, called by TCRdb with MiXCR from the multiplex PCR reads. The sample has a few hundred thousand distinct CDR3 sequences, about 45% seen once. The data belong to a study of T cells in Graves' hyperthyroidism and ophthalmopathy. V was pared by 7 bases and J by 5 bases, with 24 bases between. The CDR3 is 17 amino acids. Germline loops: CDR1 KGHDR, CDR2 SFDVKD. The TCR originated in a woman aged 18-29 years with Graves' hyperthyroidism. The sequenced sample was peripheral blood or thyroid tissue (not recorded which). The chain uses TRBV24-1 and TRBJ2-3, with D maybe TRBD1 (7 bases). CDR3 coding DNA: TGTGCCACCAGGGGACAGTTAACGGAACGAGCGGGAGATACGCAGTATTTT. It translates to CATRGQLTERAGDTQYF.